This T cell receptor (beta chain) originates from a study of T-cell reconstitution after alpha-beta-depleted transplantation in children listed by TCRdb under 2016. Turning to the overall study: T-cell immune reconstitution after TCRalphabeta/CD19-depleted allogeneic hematopoietic cell transplantation in children was quantitatively tracked in the study by means of TCR repertoire profiling.

In the case of this clonotype: Its antigen remains undetermined. No qualities accompany the bases; no much larger clone lies one base away.

The library came from PCR. Sequencing instrument: Illumina HiSeq 2500. Molecular barcoding was employed in the preparation of TCR libraries, with unique molecular identifiers being used to normalize TCRbeta repertoire quantification. The public reads were quality trimmed at Q25 with fastp and then assembled into clones with MiXCR by TCRdb, keeping productive beta chains. A single entry per CDR3 protein holds the most common genes and DNA from its merged rows. This sample gives 450,000 to 500,000 distinct CDR3 sequences in total; roughly an eighth of them show up just once. The ten largest clonotypes hold about 5% of the sample. Via the germline V gene, CDR1 is SGHVS and CDR2 FQNEAQ. There are 15 amino acids in the CDR3, from cysteine to phenylalanine inclusive. The only DNA kept is the CDR3, 45 bases in frame from the first base. V is reduced by 5 bases and J by 4 bases, leaving a spacing of 16 bases between them.

The receptor was derived from a human donor who donated a stem cell graft to a child with combined immunodeficiency. The sequencing used PBMCs from the stem cell graft donor, collected from the stem cell graft. The receptor chain draws on TRBV7-8 and TRBJ2-3; the D gene lacks a confident call. This receptor carries the CDR3 CASSPAAPPPDTQYF. The base sequence is TGTGCCAGCAGCCCCGCGGCCCCGCCCCCAGATACGCAGTATTTT.